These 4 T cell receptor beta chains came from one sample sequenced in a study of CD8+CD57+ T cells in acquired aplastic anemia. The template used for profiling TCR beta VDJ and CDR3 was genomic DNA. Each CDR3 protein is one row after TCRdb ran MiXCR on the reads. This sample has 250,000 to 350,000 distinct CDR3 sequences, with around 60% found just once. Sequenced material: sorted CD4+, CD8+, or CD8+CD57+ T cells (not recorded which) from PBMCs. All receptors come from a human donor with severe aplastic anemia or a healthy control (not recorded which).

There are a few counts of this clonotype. DNA for the CDR3: TGTGCCAGCAGGGGCACAGAAGGAGAGACCCAGTACTTC. This codes for CASRGTEGETQYF. The V gene is TRBV7-7, the J gene TRBJ2-5; D gene uncertain. Per germline, CDR1 SSHAT and CDR2 FNYEAQ (reference sequence). Trimming pared 6 bases from V and 4 bases from J, leaving 12 bases between. The CDR3 sequence is 13 residues long. Looking up the rest from reference TRBV7-7 and TRBJ2-5 gives the full variable domain: GAGVSQSPRYKVTKRGQDVTLRCDPISSHATLYWYQQALGQGPEFLTYFNYEAQPDKSGLPSDRFSAERPEGSISTLTIQRTEQRDSAMYRCASRGTEGETQYFGPGTRLLVL.

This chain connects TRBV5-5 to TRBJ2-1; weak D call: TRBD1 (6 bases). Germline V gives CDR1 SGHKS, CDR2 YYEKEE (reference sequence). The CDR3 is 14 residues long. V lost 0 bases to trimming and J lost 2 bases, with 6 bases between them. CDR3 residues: CASSLDRAYNEQFF. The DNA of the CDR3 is TGTGCCAGCAGCTTGGACAGGGCCTACAATGAGCAGTTCTTC.

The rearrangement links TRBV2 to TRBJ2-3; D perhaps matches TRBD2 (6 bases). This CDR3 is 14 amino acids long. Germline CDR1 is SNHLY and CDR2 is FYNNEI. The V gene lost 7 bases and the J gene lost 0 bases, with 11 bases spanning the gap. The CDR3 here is CASKGGTSTDTQYF. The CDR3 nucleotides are TGTGCCAGCAAAGGCGGGACTAGCACAGATACGCAGTATTTT.

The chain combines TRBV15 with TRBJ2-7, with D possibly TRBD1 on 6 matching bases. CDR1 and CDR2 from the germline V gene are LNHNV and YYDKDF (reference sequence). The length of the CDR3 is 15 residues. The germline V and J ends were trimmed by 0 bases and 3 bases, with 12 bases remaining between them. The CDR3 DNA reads TGTGCCACCAGCAGAGATCCCCACAGGGACTACGAGCAGTACTTC. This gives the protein CATSRDPHRDYEQYF.